The 8 T cell receptor beta chains listed next were all sequenced from one sample in a study of chemoradiotherapy in HPV16-positive cancers. This table comes from immunoSEQ multiplex PCR, and its TCRdb copy is limited to in-frame clones, with some not included. The data show some 19,000 clones, with around 88% seen just once and over 4.5% held by the top ten. This specimen was blood, taken from a patient who underwent chemoradiotherapy. The receptors come from a human donor with HPV-associated anogenital cancer.

The chain combines TRBV7-3 with TRBJ2-5, with 7 nucleotides matching TRBD2. The DNA end favors TRBJ2-7, so the J call may be wrong. This CDR3 is 15 amino acids long. Germline CDR1 reads SGHTA; CDR2 reads FQGTGA. DNA for the CDR3: TGTGCCAGCAGCCCCCTGGGGGGGACCCGCTACGAGCAGTACTTC. This gives the protein CASSPLGGTRYEQYF.

This chain joins TRBV4-3 and TRBJ1-6; no clear D. Trimming shortened V by 2 bases and J by 5 bases, and 16 bases separated the two germline ends. Per the germline V gene, CDR1 is LGHNA and CDR2 is YSLEER. The CDR3 spans 17 residues. The CDR3 bases are TGCGCCAGCAGCCAACGGACTTCTACCAGGAATAATTCACCCCTCCACTTT. It codes for CASSQRTSTRNNSPLHF.

This clone was counted once. The V call is TRBV7-2, the J call TRBJ2-3; 11 bases agree with TRBD2. Germline V lookup: CDR1 SGHTA, CDR2 FQGNSA. Germline trimming cut 1 base from V and 1 base from J; bases unmatched to any gene: 10. CDR3 length: 19 residues. CDR3 region: CASSLGPLAGGPGTDTQYF. CDR3 DNA: TGTGCCAGCAGCTTAGGTCCCTTAGCGGGGGGGCCGGGCACAGATACGCAGTATTTT.

J is TRBJ2-2 and V is TRBV7-9; TRBD1 aligns across 7 bases. This CDR3 is 14 amino acids long. V lost 4 bases, J lost 6 bases, and 5 bases stayed unmatched. The germline V gene has CDR1 SEHNR and CDR2 FQNEAQ (reference sequence). For the CDR3, the DNA is TGTGCCAGCAGCTCTACAGGGGTAGCCGGGGAGCTGTTTTTT. Translation gives CASSSTGVAGELFF.

The chain employs TRBV7-2 and TRBJ2-7; D may be TRBD2 (7 bases). The CDR3 has 14 residues. Trimming took off 6 bases at V and 0 bases at J, with 12 bases between the two ends. Germline values: CDR1 SGHTA, CDR2 FQGNSA. The CDR3 bases are TGTGCCAGCAGTAAGGGGGGGCCCTCCTACGAGCAGTACTTC. Its translation: CASSKGGPSYEQYF.

The J gene is TRBJ1-1, the V gene TRBV4-2; D is unclear. With 0 bases removed from V and 11 bases from J, the gap between germline ends came to 22 bases. CDR1 and CDR2 from the germline V gene are LGHNA and YNFKEQ. This CDR3 has 16 amino acids. The CDR3 coding sequence is TGTGCCAGCAGCCAAGAAGGATCAGGCGCCCAACCCGAGGCTTTCTTT. Protein product: CASSQEGSGAQPEAFF.

The V call is TRBV6-6, the J call TRBJ1-2; D is possibly TRBD1 (5 bases). The CDR3 loop spans 13 amino acids. The V end was cut by 4 bases, the J end by 6 bases, with 12 bases between. Germline V gives CDR1 MNHNY, CDR2 SVGAGI (reference sequence). CDR3 loop: CASSLVGVHGYTF. CDR3 coding DNA: TGTGCCAGCAGTTTGGTAGGGGTGCATGGCTACACCTTC.

This clone was recorded a few times. The chain is built from TRBV13 and TRBJ1-1; tentative D call: TRBD1 (5 bases). The CDR3 extends over 14 amino acids. The V end was cut by 6 bases, the J end by 8 bases, with 19 bases between. CDR1 is PRHDT and CDR2 is FYEKMQ in the germline V gene (reference sequence). CDR3 nucleotides: TGTGCCAGCAGGACTAGGGGAGACGGTGGGGAAGCTTTCTTT. This translates into CASRTRGDGGEAFF.